These 29 T cell receptor beta chains were all obtained from the same sample, sequenced in a study of shared clonotypes between healthy human individuals. Sequenced by immunoSEQ multiplex PCR; TCRdb stores in-frame clones only, minus some. Of roughly 2,300,000 clones listed, 85% to 95% are singletons. The sequenced sample consisted of naive CD4+ T cells from PBMCs. Subset here: CD45RA+ positively selected. All receptors come from a man between 18 and 29 years old in good health. Some clones in this sample may be carry-over from other donors' samples.

The chain links TRBV6-5 to TRBJ2-1; 8 nucleotides align to TRBD1. The CDR3 has 15 amino acids. With 5 bases clipped from V and 1 base from J, the junction kept 4 bases outside the gene matches. CDR1 is MNHEY, CDR2 SVGAGI, per germline. The CDR3 coding sequence is TGTGCCAGCAGTCAGGGGGCATGGTCCTACAATGAGCAGTTCTTC. It translates to CASSQGAWSYNEQFF.

The chain is built from TRBV6-4 and TRBJ2-5; D unclear. This CDR3 is 14 amino acids long. The V end was cut by 4 bases, the J end by 4 bases, with 13 bases between. Germline values: CDR1 MRHNA, CDR2 SNTAGT. As DNA, the CDR3 is TGTGCCAGCAGTGCCTCGGCAGGACGAGAGACCCAGTACTTC. This encodes CASSASAGRETQYF.

The gene calls are TRBV7-2 and TRBJ2-1; TRBD2 matches 8 bases. The junction had 7 bases not matched to a gene; V was cut back by 5 bases and J by 1 base. Germline CDR1 is SGHTA and CDR2 is FQGNSA. The CDR3 sequence is 16 residues long. CDR3 bases: TGTGCCAGCAGCCCGCTCGGGGGGGTGTCCTACAATGAGCAGTTCTTC. Translated: CASSPLGGVSYNEQFF.

The J gene is TRBJ2-7, the V gene TRBV6-1, with TRBD2 as a possible D gene (6 bases). Germline V CDR1 and CDR2: MNHNS, SASEGT. This CDR3 is 14 amino acids long. Trimming pared 6 bases from V and 7 bases from J, leaving 19 bases between. In DNA, the CDR3 is TGTGCCAGCAGGGAAACCGGGACTCAGCCTGAGCAGTACTTC. Translated, it gives CASRETGTQPEQYF.

The genes are TRBV7-3 and TRBJ1-2; D gene uncertain. CDR1 and CDR2 from the germline V gene are SGHTA and FQGTGA. CDR3 length: 12 amino acids. V was shortened by 2 bases and J by 6 bases, with 7 bases between the two germline ends. The CDR3 here is CASSLGVDGYTF. DNA for the CDR3: TGTGCCAGCAGCTTAGGGGTCGATGGCTACACCTTC. The whole variable domain, remainder taken from reference TRBV7-3 and TRBJ1-2, is GAGVSQTPSNKVTEKGKYVELRCDPISGHTALYWYRQSLGQGPEFLIYFQGTGAADDSGLPNDRFFAVRPEGSVSTLKIQRTERGDSAVYLCASSLGVDGYTFGSGTRLTVV.

The V call is TRBV7-2, the J call TRBJ2-5; D perhaps matches TRBD1 (5 bases). The CDR3 length is 14 residues. V was pared by 5 bases and J by 2 bases, with 12 bases between. The germline V gene encodes CDR1 SGHTA and CDR2 FQGNSA. The CDR3 loop reads CASSRRQQQETQYF. The CDR3 nucleotides are TGTGCCAGCAGCCGAAGACAGCAACAAGAGACCCAGTACTTC.

This chain connects TRBV28 to TRBJ1-2; D possibly corresponds to TRBD1 (6 bases). This CDR3 comprises 12 residues. CDR1 and CDR2 (germline): MDHEN, SYDVKM. V shed 11 bases and J shed 8 bases, with 18 bases lying between them. The CDR3 reads CAGGGRLWGYTF. The CDR3 coding sequence is TGTGCCGGAGGGGGGCGATTATGGGGCTACACCTTC.

This sequence joins TRBV15 and TRBJ1-5; 10 positions agree with TRBD1. The germline V gene has CDR1 LNHNV and CDR2 YYDKDF (reference sequence). V shed 5 bases, J shed 7 bases, and the junction held 5 bases outside the gene matches. CDR3 length: 14 amino acids. DNA for the CDR3: TGTGCCACCAGCCAGACAGGGGGCAGACAGCCCCAGCATTTT. It encodes CATSQTGGRQPQHF.

The chain recombines TRBV29-1 with TRBJ1-3; possible D gene TRBD1, 5 bases. The length of the CDR3 is 14 residues. The germline CDR1 and CDR2 sequences are SQVTM and ANQGSEA. Trimming stripped 0 bases from V and 4 bases from J, with 10 bases between. The CDR3 region is CSVEDSPGGNTIYF. The CDR3 DNA sequence: TGCAGCGTTGAAGATAGTCCAGGGGGAAACACCATATATTTT.

This CDR3 is CATRDRETAFF. The CDR3 DNA is TGTGCCACCAGGGACAGGGAAACGGCTTTCTTT. The chain links TRBV15 to TRBJ1-1; 8 bases map to TRBD1. The CDR3 loop spans 11 amino acids. Looked up from germline, CDR1 is LNHNV and CDR2 is YYDKDF (reference sequence). Trimming cost V 6 bases and J 11 bases; bases outside gene matches: 5.

J is TRBJ1-1 and V is TRBV9, with 8 bases matching TRBD1. V was pared by 0 bases and J by 5 bases, with 6 bases of the junction left unmatched. This CDR3 has 15 residues. Germline V gene sequence: CDR1 SGDLS, CDR2 YYNGEE. CDR3 in amino acids: CASSVVTGGYTEAFF. The CDR3 DNA sequence: TGTGCCAGCAGCGTAGTAACAGGGGGATATACTGAAGCTTTCTTT.

This clone was seen only once. The V call is TRBV30, the J call TRBJ2-2; D ambiguous. The CDR3 runs 14 residues. Trimming stripped 4 bases from V and 2 bases from J, with 11 bases between. Germline values: CDR1 GTSNPN, CDR2 SVGIG (reference sequence). CDR3 in amino acids: CAWKVRANTGELFF. The CDR3 nucleotides are TGTGCCTGGAAGGTTCGAGCTAACACCGGGGAGCTGTTTTTT.

The chain recombines TRBV9 with TRBJ1-2; tentatively, D is TRBD1 (5 bases). From germline, CDR1 is SGDLS and CDR2 YYNGEE. CDR3 length: 14 amino acids. Between the trimmed V and J ends, which lost 3 bases and 7 bases, there was a span of 16 bases. The CDR3 is CASSEQAITGGYTF. DNA for the CDR3: TGTGCCAGCAGCGAACAGGCTATCACCGGTGGCTACACCTTC.

This chain connects TRBV7-2 to TRBJ1-5; no firm D call. With 2 bases removed from V and 5 bases from J, the gap between germline ends came to 7 bases. This CDR3 comprises 13 residues. The germline gives CDR1 SGHTA, CDR2 FQGNSA. In DNA, the CDR3 is TGTGCCAGCAGCTTACGGAGAGATCAGCCCCAGCATTTT. It specifies CASSLRRDQPQHF.

This chain joins TRBV15 and TRBJ1-5, with D possibly matching TRBD1 (6 bases). There are 14 residues in the CDR3. Germline CDR1 LNHNV, CDR2 YYDKDF (reference sequence). V gave up 5 bases and J gave up 8 bases, with 16 bases separating them. The CDR3 DNA sequence: TGTGCCACCAGCCTCGATGGGGGGCCCGAGCCCCAGCATTTT. Its translation is CATSLDGGPEPQHF.

The chain links TRBV15 to TRBJ2-7; D possibly uses TRBD1 or TRBD2 (5 bases each). Between the trimmed V and J ends, which lost 5 bases and 3 bases, there was a span of 14 bases. The CDR3 sequence is 14 residues long. Germline V lookup: CDR1 LNHNV, CDR2 YYDKDF (reference sequence). For the CDR3, the DNA is TGTGCCACCAGCCCAGGGACCTGGGTCTACGAGCAGTACTTC. Its protein is CATSPGTWVYEQYF. Looking up the rest from reference TRBV15 and TRBJ2-7 gives the full variable domain: DAMVIQNPRYQVTQFGKPVTLSCSQTLNHNVMYWYQQKSSQAPKLLFHYYDKDFNNEADTPDNFQSRRPNTSFCFLDIRSPGLGDTAMYLCATSPGTWVYEQYFGPGTRLTVT.

The chain carries TRBV29-1 and TRBJ2-3; D assignment may be TRBD1 or TRBD2 (5 bases each). Per the germline V gene, CDR1 is SQVTM and CDR2 is ANQGSEA. The CDR3 consists of 13 residues. Between the trimmed V and J ends, which lost 7 bases and 10 bases, there was a span of 21 bases. The CDR3 sequence: CSGGFRAQRAQYF. The DNA for the CDR3 is TGCAGCGGGGGGTTCAGGGCCCAACGGGCGCAGTATTTT.

J is TRBJ2-7 and V is TRBV6-1; weak D call: TRBD2 (6 bases). The length of the CDR3 is 14 residues. Germline-derived CDR1 and CDR2 are MNHNS and SASEGT. Trimming removed 4 bases at V and 0 bases at J, with 10 bases between. CDR3 amino acids: CASSGDLSSYEQYF. CDR3 bases: TGTGCCAGCAGTGGGGACTTGAGCTCCTACGAGCAGTACTTC.

This sequence joins TRBV27 and TRBJ1-2; 9 bases are shared with TRBD1. J was trimmed by 9 bases and V by 4 bases; bases with no gene match: 6. The CDR3 runs 13 residues. In germline, CDR1 is MNHEY, CDR2 SMNVEV (reference sequence). Here the CDR3 reads CASSSGTGLSYTF. The CDR3 DNA sequence: TGTGCCAGCAGTTCGGGGACAGGGCTGAGCTACACCTTC.

This clone was picked up one time. The CDR3, as DNA: TGCGCCAGCAGCCCCTCCGGGGGGCTAGGATACAATGAGCAGTTCTTC. Protein product: CASSPSGGLGYNEQFF. The chain is built from TRBV5-1 and TRBJ2-1; TRBD2 might be the D (7 bases). Germline V gene lookup returns CDR1 SGHRS and CDR2 YFSETQ. This CDR3 comprises 16 residues. V was cut by 4 bases and J by 4 bases, with 18 bases left in between.

A single count supports this clone. This chain links TRBV5-1 with TRBJ1-2; 8 positions agree with TRBD1. Per germline, CDR1 SGHRS and CDR2 YFSETQ. The CDR3 runs to 14 residues. The junction had 3 bases not matched to a gene; V was cut back by 5 bases and J by 0 bases. The CDR3 nucleotides are TGCGCCAGCAGTATGGACAGGGCTAACTATGGCTACACCTTC. Residues: CASSMDRANYGYTF.

V gene TRBV4-2 combines with J gene TRBJ2-3, with 11 bases that match TRBD2. The V segment lost 2 bases and the J segment 6 bases; nucleotides outside the gene matches: 4. The CDR3 is 15 residues long. Germline CDR1 reads LGHNA; CDR2 reads YNFKEQ. The CDR3 is CASSQLAGGGDTQYF. CDR3 nucleotide sequence: TGTGCCAGCAGCCAATTAGCGGGAGGGGGGGATACGCAGTATTTT.

The chain employs TRBV7-2 and TRBJ2-3; tentatively, D is TRBD1 (7 bases). From germline, CDR1 is SGHTA and CDR2 FQGNSA. This CDR3 spans 16 amino acids. The germline V and J ends were trimmed by 0 bases and 3 bases, with 13 bases remaining between them. The CDR3 DNA reads TGTGCCAGCAGCTTAGCGAGGGCAGGGGGGACAGATACGCAGTATTTT. Residues: CASSLARAGGTDTQYF. Full variable domain (rest looked up from reference TRBV7-2 and TRBJ2-3): GAGVSQSPSNKVTEKGKDVELRCDPISGHTALYWYRQSLGQGLEFLIYFQGNSAPDKSGLPSDRFSAERTGGSVSTLTIQRTQQEDSAVYLCASSLARAGGTDTQYFGPGTRLTVL.

This clone was recorded a few times. The V gene is TRBV6-5, the J gene TRBJ2-7; tentative D call: TRBD2 (5 bases). Germline CDR1 and CDR2: MNHEY and SVGAGI. Between the trimmed V and J ends, which lost 2 bases and 6 bases, there was a span of 11 bases. CDR3 length: 13 residues. The CDR3 DNA reads as TGTGCCAGCAGTTACGGGAGAGCGGCCGAGCAGTACTTC. Amino acids: CASSYGRAAEQYF.

To note about this clone: Other nucleotide sequences from this sample produce the same CDR3. This rearrangement joins TRBV2 to TRBJ2-5; D gene uncertain. CDR1 and CDR2 from the germline V gene are SNHLY and FYNNEI. V shed 2 bases and J shed 5 bases, with 3 bases lying between them. CDR3 length equals 11 residues. CDR3 coding DNA: TGTGCCAGCAGTGAAAGGGAGACCCAGTACTTC. Its protein product is CASSERETQYF.

This chain links TRBV28 with TRBJ2-7; D is possibly TRBD2 (5 bases). V was shortened by 3 bases and J by 1 base, with 13 bases between the two germline ends. Germline CDR1 is MDHEN and CDR2 is SYDVKM. The CDR3 has 15 residues. CDR3 sequence reads: CASSFRGLKSYEQYF. The CDR3 DNA is TGTGCCAGCAGTTTTCGAGGGCTTAAGTCCTACGAGCAGTACTTC.

The J gene is TRBJ1-1, the V gene TRBV19; D gene ambiguous. This CDR3 region has 10 residues. Germline-derived CDR1 and CDR2 are LNHDA and SQIVND (reference sequence). The V end was cut by 11 bases, the J end by 3 bases, with 7 bases between. CDR3 region: CAPHHTEAFF. The CDR3 region has the DNA TGTGCCCCCCATCACACTGAAGCTTTCTTT.

The rearrangement links TRBV18 to TRBJ1-1, with 7 bases that match TRBD1. The CDR3 consists of 16 residues. Germline CDR1 and CDR2: KGHSH and LQKENI. V gave up 1 base and J gave up 2 bases; unmatched junction bases: 7. CDR3 amino acids: CASSPRSNRGNTEAFF. The CDR3, as DNA: TGTGCCAGCTCACCACGATCGAACAGGGGTAACACTGAAGCTTTCTTT.

The V and J genes are TRBV25-1 and TRBJ1-1, with 9 nucleotides matching TRBD1. The CDR3 loop spans 14 amino acids. CDR1 and CDR2 (germline): MGHDK, SYGVNS. V was pared by 3 bases and J by 4 bases, with 3 bases of the junction left unmatched. Written as DNA, the CDR3 is TGTGCCAGCAGTGAGTCGACAGGGGGCACTGAAGCTTTCTTT. Its protein product is CASSESTGGTEAFF.